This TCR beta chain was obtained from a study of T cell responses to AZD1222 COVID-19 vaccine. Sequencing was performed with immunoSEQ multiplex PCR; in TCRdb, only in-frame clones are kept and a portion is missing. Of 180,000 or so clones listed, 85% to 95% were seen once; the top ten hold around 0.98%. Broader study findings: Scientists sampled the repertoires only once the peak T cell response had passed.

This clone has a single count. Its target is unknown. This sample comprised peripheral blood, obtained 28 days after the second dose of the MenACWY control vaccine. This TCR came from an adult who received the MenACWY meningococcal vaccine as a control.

The chain's CDR3 is CASRADRGNTEAFF. CDR3 DNA sequence: TGTGCCAGCAGGGCTGACAGGGGGAACACTGAAGCTTTCTTT. V and J are TRBV6-5 and TRBJ1-1; the match to TRBD1 covers 8 bases. Germline CDR1 reads MNHEY; CDR2 reads SVGAGI. The CDR3 runs 14 residues. J gave up 1 base and V 6 bases, and 4 bases lay outside the gene matches.